The 20 T cell receptor beta chains presented below share a single source sample, sequenced in a study of cytomegalovirus exposure and HLA in healthy donors. Primers: 60 Vbeta forward and 13 Jbeta reverse. Libraries were prepared by immunoSEQ multiplex PCR; TCRdb keeps only in-frame clonotypes and omits some of them. The data contain about 170,000 clones, around 73% of them seen just once; the ten biggest clones take up 5.4%. Sequenced sample: PBMCs. The receptors were gathered from a woman aged 18 to 35 in good health and CMV-seropositive.

This clone has a handful of counts. The rearrangement uses TRBV7-9 and TRBJ1-2; D uncertain. Germline lookup yields CDR1 SEHNR and CDR2 FQNEAQ (reference sequence). This CDR3 is built from 13 residues. The V end lost 1 base, the J end lost 4 bases, and 7 bases lay between the germline ends. In DNA, the CDR3 is TGTGCCAGCAGCTTAGTTTCCAGCTATGGCTACACCTTC. Translating gives CASSLVSSYGYTF.

The chain links TRBV2 to TRBJ2-2; 7 bases map to TRBD2. The germline gives CDR1 SNHLY, CDR2 FYNNEI. After removal of 4 bases from V and 4 bases from J, the junction contained 3 bases not matched to a gene. This CDR3 region has 14 residues. CDR3 in DNA: TGTGCCAGCAGTGCGGGGGGAGGCACCGGGGAGCTGTTTTTT. Its translation: CASSAGGGTGELFF.

The V and J genes are TRBV2 and TRBJ1-6, with 8 bases matching TRBD1. The CDR3 is 16 amino acids. In germline, CDR1 is SNHLY, CDR2 FYNNEI. Unmatched junction bases numbered 12, after V lost 5 bases and J lost 9 bases. In DNA, the CDR3 is TGTGCCAGCAGTAAGTTAGGACAGGGCCTTTTTTCACCCCTCCACTTT. The encoded protein is CASSKLGQGLFSPLHF.

This chain connects TRBV5-1 to TRBJ2-2, with D possibly being TRBD1 (5 bases). CDR1 and CDR2 from the germline V gene are SGHRS and YFSETQ. Trimming shortened V by 4 bases and J by 7 bases, and 17 bases separated the two germline ends. The CDR3 totals 15 residues. For the CDR3, the DNA is TGCGCCAGCAGCCTAGAAGGACATGGCGGCGGGGAGCTGTTTTTT. This codes for CASSLEGHGGGELFF.

This clone was detected a few times. V gene TRBV2 combines with J gene TRBJ2-3, with D maybe TRBD1 (5 bases). V was clipped by 10 bases and J by 0 bases, with 17 bases between them. Per the germline V gene, CDR1 is SNHLY and CDR2 is FYNNEI. The CDR3 runs 15 residues. The CDR3 protein is CATPDKGLSTDTQYF. The CDR3 DNA sequence: TGTGCCACCCCCGACAAGGGGCTTAGCACAGATACGCAGTATTTT.

This clone was seen a few times. The chain links TRBV27 to TRBJ1-5; D perhaps matches TRBD1 (5 bases). This CDR3 contains 14 residues. The germline gives CDR1 MNHEY, CDR2 SMNVEV (reference sequence). V was clipped by 3 bases and J by 6 bases, with 12 bases between them. The DNA of the CDR3 is TGTGCCAGCAGTTTTGCCAGGGTGGGTCAGCCCCAGCATTTT. Amino acid sequence: CASSFARVGQPQHF.

The chain joins TRBV5-6 to TRBJ2-5; TRBD1 aligns across 7 bases. TRBJ2-7 explains the end of the DNA better; the J call may be wrong. This CDR3 contains 14 residues. The germline V gene encodes CDR1 SGHDT and CDR2 YYEEEE. The CDR3 nucleotides are TGTGCCAGCAGCCATACCGGGACAGCGTACGAGCAGTACTTC. As protein: CASSHTGTAYEQYF.

This clone appeared a few times. The chain couples TRBV5-1 to TRBJ2-2; 12 nucleotides align to TRBD1. This CDR3 is built from 19 residues. J gave up 1 base and V 4 bases, and 11 bases lay outside the gene matches. Germline CDR1 is SGHRS and CDR2 is YFSETQ. CDR3 loop: CASSLAGTGGMVNTGELFF. The CDR3 region has the DNA TGCGCCAGCAGCCTGGCCGGGACAGGGGGCATGGTGAACACCGGGGAGCTGTTTTTT. Full variable domain (outside the CDR3, taken from reference TRBV5-1 and TRBJ2-2): KAGVTQTPRYLIKTRGQQVTLSCSPISGHRSVSWYQQTPGQGLQFLFEYFSETQRNKGNFPGRFSGRQFSNSRSEMNVSTLELGDSALYLCASSLAGTGGMVNTGELFFGEGSRLTVL.

The CDR3 nucleotides are TGTGCCAGCAGCCAAAGGGGGGGCTGGAACTTCTACGAGCAGTACTTC. It codes for CASSQRGGWNFYEQYF. This sequence joins TRBV25-1 and TRBJ2-7; D is possibly TRBD2 (7 bases). Deletions cut 6 bases from V and 3 bases from J, with 21 bases between. Germline CDR1 is MGHDK and CDR2 is SYGVNS. The CDR3 totals 16 residues.

The J gene is TRBJ2-7, the V gene TRBV7-2, with D perhaps TRBD2 (5 bases). Trimming shortened V by 5 bases and J by 2 bases, and 10 bases separated the two germline ends. In germline, CDR1 is SGHTA, CDR2 FQGNSA. CDR3 length: 13 amino acids. DNA for the CDR3: TGTGCCAGCAGCATCGGGAAGACCTACGAGCAGTACTTC. Translated: CASSIGKTYEQYF.

To note about this clone: Its ends do not fully match the called genes, so a read error is possible. This chain connects TRBV7-9 to TRBJ1-6; TRBD1 agrees at 12 bases. CDR1 SEHNR and CDR2 FQNEAQ come from the germline V gene (reference sequence). CDR3 length: 16 amino acids. CDR3 in DNA: TGTTCCAGTTCGACCGGGACAGGGGGCCGTGGTTCACCCCTCCACTTT. Its protein is CSSSTGTGGRGSPLHF.

In its sample, this clone was seen a few times. The chain carries TRBV27 and TRBJ1-1; TRBD1 aligns across 9 bases. CDR3 length equals 15 residues. Looked up from germline, CDR1 is MNHEY and CDR2 is SMNVEV (reference sequence). The V segment lost 0 bases and the J segment 1 base; nucleotides outside the gene matches: 0. The CDR3 DNA sequence: TGTGCCAGCAGTTTATCGGACAGGGGGAACACTGAAGCTTTCTTT. This translates into CASSLSDRGNTEAFF.

This clone was counted a single time. The chain employs TRBV5-4 and TRBJ2-1; TRBD1 is a possible D gene (6 bases). The CDR3 contains 13 residues. The V gene's germline CDR1 is SGHNT and CDR2 YYREEE (reference sequence). With 7 bases removed from V and 14 bases from J, the gap between germline ends came to 22 bases. CDR3 loop: CASLQTGDTREFF. The CDR3 nucleotides are TGTGCCAGCCTCCAAACTGGGGACACTAGGGAGTTCTTC.

J is TRBJ2-7 and V is TRBV7-3, with D possibly being TRBD1 (6 bases). V lost 5 bases, J lost 0 bases, and 20 bases lay in between. The V gene's germline CDR1 is SGHTA and CDR2 FQGTGA. The CDR3 runs 17 residues. Written as DNA, the CDR3 is TGTGCCAGCAGCCCCCCCACAGGGCCCCAGTTCTCCTACGAGCAGTACTTC. It yields the protein CASSPPTGPQFSYEQYF. Full variable domain (missing parts from reference TRBV7-3 and TRBJ2-7): GAGVSQTPSNKVTEKGKYVELRCDPISGHTALYWYRQSLGQGPEFLIYFQGTGAADDSGLPNDRFFAVRPEGSVSTLKIQRTERGDSAVYLCASSPPTGPQFSYEQYFGPGTRLTVT.

This chain connects TRBV10-3 to TRBJ1-6; TRBD1 matches at 9 bases. The germline V gene has CDR1 ENHRY and CDR2 SYGVKD. The CDR3 consists of 15 residues. J lost 10 bases, V lost 3 bases, and 7 bases had no gene match. CDR3 amino acids: CAISERGTGISPLHF. The CDR3 region has the DNA TGTGCCATCAGTGAAAGGGGGACAGGGATCTCACCCCTCCACTTT.

The rearrangement joins TRBV6-4 to TRBJ1-4; maybe TRBD1 (5 bases). Looked up from germline, CDR1 is MRHNA and CDR2 is SNTAGT. The CDR3 spans 12 residues. V was shortened by 2 bases and J by 10 bases, with 8 bases between the two germline ends. CDR3 residues: CASSDQGGKLFF. The CDR3 coding sequence is TGTGCCAGCAGTGACCAGGGAGGAAAACTGTTTTTT.

J is TRBJ1-2 and V is TRBV4-3; 8 bases fit TRBD1. Trimming took 3 bases from V and 6 from J; bases not matched to a gene: 9. The V gene's germline CDR1 is LGHNA and CDR2 YSLEER. The CDR3 contains 15 residues. The CDR3 here is CASSHLTPGGHGYTF. CDR3 DNA: TGCGCCAGCAGCCACCTAACGCCAGGGGGCCATGGCTACACCTTC.

The V gene is TRBV6-5, the J gene TRBJ2-7, with TRBD1 identical over 11 bases. CDR1 is MNHEY and CDR2 is SVGAGI in the germline V gene. The CDR3 loop spans 15 amino acids. With 6 bases clipped from V and 4 bases from J, the junction kept 8 bases outside the gene matches. The CDR3 region has the DNA TGTGCCAGCAGGAAGGGGACAGGGGGGGCGTACGAGCAGTACTTC. This translates into CASRKGTGGAYEQYF.

The rearrangement uses TRBV6-1 and TRBJ1-6; D unclear. Germline assignment: CDR1 MNHNS and CDR2 SASEGT. This CDR3 has 14 residues. Trimming left V 8 bases short and J 0 bases short, with 8 bases between. As DNA, the CDR3 is TGTGCCAGCGGGCCGAGCTCCTATAATTCACCCCTCCACTTT. It yields the protein CASGPSSYNSPLHF.

The chain employs TRBV7-3 and TRBJ2-7, with 9 nucleotides matching TRBD2. The ends lost 4 bases at V and 1 base at J; junction bases unmatched: 5. The length of the CDR3 is 15 residues. Germline loops: CDR1 SGHTA, CDR2 FQGTGA. CDR3 sequence (DNA): TGTGCCAGCAGCTACCGCGGGGGGGCATCCTACGAGCAGTACTTC. Translating it yields CASSYRGGASYEQYF.